This TCR beta chain was observed in a study of shared clonotypes between healthy human individuals. About the research overall: Three plates were used per donor for CD4 naive, three for CD4 memory, two for CD8 naive and one for CD8 memory. Whole-study results and caveats: Generally, naive subsets came out with larger estimated richness than memory subsets.

In replicate PCRs of sorted subsets, about 190 ng DNA, some 28,000 T cell genomes, was used. Sequenced by immunoSEQ multiplex PCR; TCRdb stores in-frame clones only, minus some. The sample lists around 1,000,000 clones; around three quarters were seen once. Note on this clone: Its antigen is undetermined.

CDR1 SQVTM and CDR2 ANQGSEA come from the germline V gene. Trimming took off 4 bases at V and 6 bases at J, with 10 bases between the two ends. This CDR3 contains 12 residues. The sequenced material came from memory CD4+ T cells from PBMCs. The subset: CD45RA-negative fraction. This receptor was identified in a man between 18 and 35 years old in good health. Some clones in this sample may be carry-over from other donors' samples. The chain employs TRBV29-1 and TRBJ2-1; D ambiguous. CDR3 nucleotides: TGCAGCGTTGCGTACTACATCAATGAGCAGTTCTTC. Translated, it gives CSVAYYINEQFF.